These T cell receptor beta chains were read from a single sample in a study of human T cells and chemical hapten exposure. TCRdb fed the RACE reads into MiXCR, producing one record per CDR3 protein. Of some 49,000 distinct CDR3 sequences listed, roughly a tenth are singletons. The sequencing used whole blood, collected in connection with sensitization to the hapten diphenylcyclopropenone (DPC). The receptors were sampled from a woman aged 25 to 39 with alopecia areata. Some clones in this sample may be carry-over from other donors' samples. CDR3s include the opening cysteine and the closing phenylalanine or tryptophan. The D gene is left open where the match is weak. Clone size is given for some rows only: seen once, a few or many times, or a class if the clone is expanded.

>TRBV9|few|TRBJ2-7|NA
TGTGCCAGCAGCGTATCGCAGGGCCTCTCCTACGAGCAGTACTTC
CASSVSQGLSYEQYF
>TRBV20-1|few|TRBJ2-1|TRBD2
TGCAGTGCTCACGACGACCGGGGGGTCAGAGATGAGCAGTTCTTC
CSAHDDRGVRDEQFF
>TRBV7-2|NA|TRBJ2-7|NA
TGTGCCAGCAGCTTAGCGCCAGAAGGTTACGAGCAGTACTTC
CASSLAPEGYEQYF
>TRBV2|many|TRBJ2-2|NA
TGTGCCAGCAGGACCGACCCTCCGCACACCGGGGAGCTGTTTTTT
CASRTDPPHTGELFF
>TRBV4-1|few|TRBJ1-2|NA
TGCGCCAGCAGCCAGGCGGATACCTCGAACTATGGCGACACCTTC
CASSQADTSNYGDTF
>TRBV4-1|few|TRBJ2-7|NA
TGCGCCAGCAGCCAAGAGGATAGCTCCTACGAGCAGTACTTC
CASSQEDSSYEQYF
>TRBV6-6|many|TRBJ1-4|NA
TGTGCCAGCAGGGAAGTAGGGGGAAAGGAAAAACTGTTTTTT
CASREVGGKEKLFF
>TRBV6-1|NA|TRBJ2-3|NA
TGTGCCAGCAGTGAAGCTGGGTCCCCGGATACGCAGTATTTT
CASSEAGSPDTQYF
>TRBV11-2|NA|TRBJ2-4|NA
TGTGCCAGCAGCTTAGTTTCGTCGCCTTCGGACATTCAGTACTTC
CASSLVSSPSDIQYF
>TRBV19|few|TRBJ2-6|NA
TGTGCCAGTAGCTCCGCACCAGAGGACCGAGCGGGGGCCAACGTCCTGACTTTC
CASSSAPEDRAGANVLTF
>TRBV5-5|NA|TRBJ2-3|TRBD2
TGTGCCAGCAGCTTGGTAGGGGGCGGGGGGGCAAATACGCAGTATTTT
CASSLVGGGGANTQYF
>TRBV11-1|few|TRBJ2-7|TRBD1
TGTGCCAGCAGCACCCACTCCAGGGGGCTTTTCACCGAGCAGTACTTC
CASSTHSRGLFTEQYF
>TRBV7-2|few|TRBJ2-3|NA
TGTGCCAGCAGCTTAACCGGGAACGCAGATACGCAGTATTTT
CASSLTGNADTQYF
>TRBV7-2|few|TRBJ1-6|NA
TGTGCCAGCATTCAGGGGCAGACGGGTAATTCACCCCTCCACTTT
CASIQGQTGNSPLHF
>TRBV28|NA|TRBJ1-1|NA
TGTGCCAGCAGTTTTAGGTATTTTGTCCGGGGGCTGGGAACTGAAGCTTTCTTT
CASSFRYFVRGLGTEAFF
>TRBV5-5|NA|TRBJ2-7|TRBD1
TGTGCCAGCAGCCCCAGGGGGCCGACCCCCTACGAGCAGTACTTC
CASSPRGPTPYEQYF
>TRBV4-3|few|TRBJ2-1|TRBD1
TGCGCCAGCAGCCAAGATCCCGGGACAGGGGGCAATGAGCAGTTCTTC
CASSQDPGTGGNEQFF
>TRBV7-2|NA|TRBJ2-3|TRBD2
TGTGCCAGCAGCTTAGTTGGGGGACTAGCCAAAGATACGCAGTATTTT
CASSLVGGLAKDTQYF
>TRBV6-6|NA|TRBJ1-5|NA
TGTGCCAGCACCGAACGCGGTAACCGGGGAAGGAATCAGCCCCAGCATTTT
CASTERGNRGRNQPQHF
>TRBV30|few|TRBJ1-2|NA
TGTGCCTGGAGTGGGAACTATGGCTACACCTTC
CAWSGNYGYTF
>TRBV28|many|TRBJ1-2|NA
TGTGCCAGCATGGTCGGACCTAACTATGGCTACACCTTC
CASMVGPNYGYTF
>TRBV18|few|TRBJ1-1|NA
TGTGCCAGCTCACCTACTTTCTGGGGATGGAACACTGAAGCTTTCTTT
CASSPTFWGWNTEAFF
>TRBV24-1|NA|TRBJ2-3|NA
TGTGCCACCAGTTCAGGGGTGGGCACAGATACGCAGTATTTT
CATSSGVGTDTQYF
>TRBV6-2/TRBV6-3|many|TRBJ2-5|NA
TGTGCCAGCATCCGCGGGGAGACCCAGTACTTC
CASIRGETQYF
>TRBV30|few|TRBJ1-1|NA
TGTGCCTGGAGTGGCGGGGGGCTAGCTGAAGCTTTCTTT
CAWSGGGLAEAFF
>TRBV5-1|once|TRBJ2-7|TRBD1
TGCGCCAGCAGCCCCCGGGACAGTGGGCCGACCTCAACCTACGAGCAGTACTTC
CASSPRDSGPTSTYEQYF
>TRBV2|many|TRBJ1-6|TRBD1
TGTGCCAGCCTTACGACAGGGGTACATTCACCCCTCCACTTT
CASLTTGVHSPLHF
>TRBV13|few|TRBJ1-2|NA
TGTGCCAGCAGCTTAGGGTTGGACAATGCCTATGGCTACACCTTC
CASSLGLDNAYGYTF
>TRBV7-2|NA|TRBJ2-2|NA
TGTGCCAGCAGCCGCATCCGGGCCGGGGAGCTGTTTTTT
CASSRIRAGELFF
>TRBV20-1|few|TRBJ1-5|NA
TGTGGCACAGGGAAGAGCGATCAGCCCCAGCATTTT
CGTGKSDQPQHF
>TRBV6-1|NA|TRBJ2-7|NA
TGTGCCAGCAGTGTTTCCCGGGCAGGGGCCTACGAGCAGTACTTC
CASSVSRAGAYEQYF
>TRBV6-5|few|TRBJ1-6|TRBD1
TGTGCCAGCGGGACAGGGAGGCCTTCACCCCTCCACTTT
CASGTGRPSPLHF
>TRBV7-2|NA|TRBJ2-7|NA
TGTGCCAGCAGCCCCCTCCCCGGTAGCTCCTACGAGCAGTACTTC
CASSPLPGSSYEQYF
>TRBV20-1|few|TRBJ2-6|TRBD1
TGCAGTGCTAGCCCGGGACAGGCGGGTGGGGCCAACGTCCTGACTTTC
CSASPGQAGGANVLTF
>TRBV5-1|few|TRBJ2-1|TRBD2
TGCGCCAGCCAACTAGCGGGGGGTCTCAATGAGCAGTTCTTC
CASQLAGGLNEQFF
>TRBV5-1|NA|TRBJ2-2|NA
TGCGCCAGCAGCTGGGCAATGGGGAGCACCGGGGAGCTGTTTTTT
CASSWAMGSTGELFF
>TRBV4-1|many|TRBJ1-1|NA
TGCGCCAGCAGCCAAGTAATCATACAGCTGAACACTGAAGCTTTCTTT
CASSQVIIQLNTEAFF
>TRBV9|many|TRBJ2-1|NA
TGTGCCAGCAGCGTATATCACAATGAGCAGTTCTTC
CASSVYHNEQFF
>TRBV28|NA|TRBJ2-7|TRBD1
TGTGCCAGCAGTTTAGGGCAGGGGGTTGAGCAGTACTTC
CASSLGQGVEQYF
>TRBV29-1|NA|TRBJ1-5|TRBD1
TGCAGCGTCCAAGTGGGAGGGACAGGGACTCAGCCCCAGCATTTT
CSVQVGGTGTQPQHF